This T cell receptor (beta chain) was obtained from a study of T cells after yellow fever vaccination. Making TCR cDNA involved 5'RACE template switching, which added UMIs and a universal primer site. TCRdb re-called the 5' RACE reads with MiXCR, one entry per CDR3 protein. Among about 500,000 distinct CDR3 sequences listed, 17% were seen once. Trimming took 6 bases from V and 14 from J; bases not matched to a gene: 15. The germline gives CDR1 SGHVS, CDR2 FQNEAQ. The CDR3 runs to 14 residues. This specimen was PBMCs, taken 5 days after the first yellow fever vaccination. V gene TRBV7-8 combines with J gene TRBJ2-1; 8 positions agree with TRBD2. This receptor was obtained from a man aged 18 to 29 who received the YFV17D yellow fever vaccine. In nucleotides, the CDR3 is TGTGCCAGCAGGGACAAAGTACGGGCGGGGGGCGAGTTCTTC. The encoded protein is CASRDKVRAGGEFF.